Listed below are T cell receptor beta chains from one sample, sequenced in a study of shared clonotypes between healthy human individuals. Method: immunoSEQ multiplex PCR; TCRdb's copy keeps in-frame clones and lacks some. The repertoire has some 2,000,000 clones, approximately 95% of them found once; the top ten carry about 1.1%. Sequencing input: naive CD8+ T cells sorted from blood. These receptors all stem from a man between 18 and 35 years old in good health. Both conserved end residues are part of each CDR3. A D gene is named only where the DNA matches it firmly. Size is omitted from some rows. Given values are once, few, many or a class for expanded clones.

cdr3_nt	cdr3_aa	d_call	v_call	j_call	clone_size
TGTGCCAGCAGCCCGGAAGGCGAGGGAAACACCATATATTTT	CASSPEGEGNTIYF	.	TRBV13	TRBJ1-3	.
TGTGCCAGCAGCTTACGGGAGTGGACCGGGGAGCTGTTTTTT	CASSLREWTGELFF	.	TRBV13	TRBJ2-2	once
TGTGCCAGCAGCGTAGGACAGGGGATGGATGGCTACACCTTC	CASSVGQGMDGYTF	TRBD1	TRBV9	TRBJ1-2	.
TGCGCCAGCAGTGACCCAGGGATCTGGTACGAGCAGTACTTC	CASSDPGIWYEQYF	.	TRBV10-2	TRBJ2-7	.
TGTGCCAGCAGCTTAGCGGGACAGGGGTCTTCCTCCTACGAGCAGTACTTC	CASSLAGQGSSSYEQYF	TRBD1	TRBV7-9	TRBJ2-7	once
TGCGCTCTCGGGACTGATGACAATGAGCAGTTCTTC	CALGTDDNEQFF	.	TRBV30	TRBJ2-1	.
TGTGCCAGCAGCTACTCCGGGGGGATCACAGATACGCAGTATTTT	CASSYSGGITDTQYF	TRBD2	TRBV6-5	TRBJ2-3	.
TGTGCCAGCAGTTTTCGCGGGGGGGCCTACAATGAGCAGTTCTTC	CASSFRGGAYNEQFF	TRBD2	TRBV27	TRBJ2-1	.
TGTGCCAGCAGCGTAGACGGTGGGGGTTTTGAGGACACCTACGAGCAGTACTTC	CASSVDGGGFEDTYEQYF	.	TRBV11-2	TRBJ2-7	.
TGTGCCAGCAGCTTAATCTCGACAGGCCCGCTCCGGGAGCCCCAGCATTTT	CASSLISTGPLREPQHF	.	TRBV7-8	TRBJ1-5	.
TGCGCCAGCAGCCAAGATTATGGGCCTAGCATCTACGAGCAGTACTTC	CASSQDYGPSIYEQYF	.	TRBV4-3	TRBJ2-7	.
TGCGCCAGCAGCCAGACGTCCTACAATGAGCAGTTCTTC	CASSQTSYNEQFF	.	TRBV4-1	TRBJ2-1	.
TGTGCCACCAGCCTGGAGATGGACCAGGACGAGCAGTACTTC	CATSLEMDQDEQYF	.	TRBV15	TRBJ2-7	.
TGTGCCAGCAGTTTTACCGGGGACTACGAGCAGTACTTC	CASSFTGDYEQYF	.	TRBV6-5	TRBJ2-7	.
TGTGCCAGCAGCTTGGAGGGCAGGCTAAGCTCCTACAATGAGCAGTTCTTC	CASSLEGRLSSYNEQFF	.	TRBV5-6	TRBJ2-1	.
TGTGCCAGCCTCGGAAGGGGACTGAACACTGAAGCTTTCTTT	CASLGRGLNTEAFF	.	TRBV27	TRBJ1-1	.
TGTGCCAGCAGCTTAAAGGGACAGGGGCGAGAGACCCAGTACTTC	CASSLKGQGRETQYF	TRBD1	TRBV13	TRBJ2-5	.
TGTGCCATCAGCTCTACCCAAAGCTCTGGGGCCAACGTCCTGACTTTC	CAISSTQSSGANVLTF	.	TRBV10-3	TRBJ2-6	.
TGTGCCTGGAGTTTTATAGCGGGAGCTTCAGATACGCAGTATTTT	CAWSFIAGASDTQYF	TRBD2	TRBV30	TRBJ2-3	once
TGTGCCAGCAGTGCCTTACACCTAGCGGGGGGGGACTACGAGCAGTACTTC	CASSALHLAGGDYEQYF	TRBD2	TRBV6-1	TRBJ2-7	.
TGTGCCAGCTCCGACGGCAACTACGAGCAGTACTTC	CASSDGNYEQYF	.	TRBV6-6	TRBJ2-7	.
TGTGCCAGCAGTGCAGTGGGGGGCACAGATACGCAGTATTTT	CASSAVGGTDTQYF	.	TRBV6-4	TRBJ2-3	.
TGTGCCAGCAGTTTCTCTTGGGAACTGAACACTGAAGCTTTCTTT	CASSFSWELNTEAFF	.	TRBV28	TRBJ1-1	.
TGTGCCAGCAGCTTGGAAAGGGCCACTAGTGACTACTATGGCTACACCTTC	CASSLERATSDYYGYTF	.	TRBV5-5	TRBJ1-2	.
TGCAGCGTTGTCGGGCGAGCCGACTATGGCTACACCTTC	CSVVGRADYGYTF	.	TRBV29-1	TRBJ1-2	.
TGTGCCAGTAGTACAGACAGGGGTTTTAATTCACCCCTCCACTTT	CASSTDRGFNSPLHF	TRBD1	TRBV19	TRBJ1-6	.
TGTGCCAGCAGCTTCGGACAGGGTATTGACATTCAGTACTTC	CASSFGQGIDIQYF	TRBD1	TRBV11-2	TRBJ2-4	once
TGTGCCAGCAGTCCTAACGCCGACAGGGTTTTCCACGAGCAGTACTTC	CASSPNADRVFHEQYF	TRBD1	TRBV28	TRBJ2-7	once
TGTGCCAGCAGTGAAGCTTGGGGGCACGGCTACACCTTC	CASSEAWGHGYTF	.	TRBV6-1	TRBJ1-2	.
TGTGCCTGGAGTGTAATGGGATTCGGAGTTGGAGATACGCAGTATTTT	CAWSVMGFGVGDTQYF	.	TRBV30	TRBJ2-3	.
TGTGCCAGCAGTTATGAAGACATGCCTATGAACACTGAAGCTTTCTTT	CASSYEDMPMNTEAFF	.	TRBV6-6	TRBJ1-1	.
TGCAGCGTTGAAGTGGGACTAGCTGATTTAGAGCAGTTCTTC	CSVEVGLADLEQFF	TRBD2	TRBV29-1	TRBJ2-1	.
TGTGCCAGCAGCTTGGACAGGGGGCAGGAGACCCAGTACTTC	CASSLDRGQETQYF	TRBD1	TRBV5-4	TRBJ2-5	.
TGTGCCAGCAGTTTGTTTGGGGGAGAGACCCAGTACTTC	CASSLFGGETQYF	.	TRBV27	TRBJ2-5	once
TGTGCCAGCAGCTTGGCTGGGACAGGGGATGGCTACACCTTC	CASSLAGTGDGYTF	TRBD1	TRBV13	TRBJ1-2	.
TGTGCCAGCAGCTGGGGAAACACTGAAGCTTTCTTT	CASSWGNTEAFF	.	TRBV11-3	TRBJ1-1	.
TGTGCAAGTCGCTTCTGGTGCGGGAGCTCCTACGAGCAGTACTTC	CASRFWCGSSYEQYF	.	TRBV12-2	TRBJ2-7	.
TGTGCCAGCAGCTTCGGGGGGACCCAAGAGACCCAGTACTTC	CASSFGGTQETQYF	TRBD2	TRBV5-6	TRBJ2-5	.
TGCGCCAGCAGCCAGGAACCGACAGGGGTAAATCAGCCCCAGCATTTT	CASSQEPTGVNQPQHF	TRBD1	TRBV4-1	TRBJ1-5	.
TGTGCCAGCAGTTACCTAGCGGGAGGGGGTGAGCAGTTCTTC	CASSYLAGGGEQFF	TRBD2	TRBV6-5	TRBJ2-1	.
TGTGCCAGCAGCTCCGGACAGGGGCAGGGATATAATTCACCCCTCCACTTT	CASSSGQGQGYNSPLHF	TRBD1	TRBV7-9	TRBJ1-6	.
TGTGCCAGCAGTTTCTCGACAGGTTACGAGCAGTACTTC	CASSFSTGYEQYF	.	TRBV27	TRBJ2-7	.
TGTGCCAGCAGCCAATTCCTAGCCGGGGAGCAGTTCTTC	CASSQFLAGEQFF	.	TRBV14	TRBJ2-1	.
TGTGCCAGCAGCGACGACGGACAGGATAATCAGCCCCAGCATTTT	CASSDDGQDNQPQHF	TRBD1	TRBV7-9	TRBJ1-5	.
TGCGCCAGCAGCCCATCGAACAGGGTCGACGAGCAGTACTTC	CASSPSNRVDEQYF	.	TRBV4-3	TRBJ2-7	.
TGTGCCAGCAGTGGGTGGACAGGGGGAGGCCCTAGTACGCAGTATTTT	CASSGWTGGGPSTQYF	TRBD1	TRBV6-1	TRBJ2-3	.
TGTGCCTGGAGTAACACCCTTGAGGGTTTCGCCGGGGAGCTGTTTTTT	CAWSNTLEGFAGELFF	.	TRBV30	TRBJ2-2	.
TGTGCCAGCAGCTTGCCTGGGGAGGGCCCCGAAGCTTTCTTT	CASSLPGEGPEAFF	.	TRBV11-1	TRBJ1-1	.
TGTGCCAGCAGCTTGGGGGACAGGGATCTCTCCTATAATTCACCCCTCCACTTT	CASSLGDRDLSYNSPLHF	TRBD1	TRBV11-2	TRBJ1-6	.
TGTGCCAGCAGTTTCTCGGGGTGGGGCGAGCAGTTCTTC	CASSFSGWGEQFF	.	TRBV27	TRBJ2-1	.
TGCAGCGTTGACAGGGGAGGAAACTATGGCTACACCTTC	CSVDRGGNYGYTF	.	TRBV29-1	TRBJ1-2	.
TGCAGCGTTGAAGCTCGTGGACAGCTTAAAGAGACCCAGTACTTC	CSVEARGQLKETQYF	.	TRBV29-1	TRBJ2-5	.
TGTGCCAGCAGTCTCCTGAGGGGGATAGATACGCAGTATTTT	CASSLLRGIDTQYF	.	TRBV27	TRBJ2-3	.
TGTGCCAGCTCACCGGGGACAGGCGAAGAGACCCAGTACTTC	CASSPGTGEETQYF	TRBD1	TRBV18	TRBJ2-5	once
TGCGCCAGCAGCTTGGTCCCTACAGGGTTGAACACTGAAGCTTTCTTT	CASSLVPTGLNTEAFF	.	TRBV5-1	TRBJ1-1	.
TGTGCCAGCAGTCTCCCGCGGGACTCAGGCTACGAGCAGTACTTC	CASSLPRDSGYEQYF	.	TRBV6-6	TRBJ2-7	.
TGTGCCACCAAGATTCTTAATACCGGGAGCGAGCAGTTCTTC	CATKILNTGSEQFF	.	TRBV6-5	TRBJ2-1	.